This T cell receptor beta chain comes out of a study of CD8+ T cells in alopecia areata. At the level of the study: The duration of tofacitinib was 6 to 18 months, with 6 months off drug afterward. Severity scoring for treated patients was based on the percentage of affected scalp area. General study results and limits: Scalp clonality dropped significantly under tofacitinib, as did expanded CD8+ top-100 clones.

On this clone itself: Its antigen remains unidentified.

The CDR3 spans 12 residues. Treatment here: oral pan-JAK inhibitor, 5-10 mg twice daily. Alopecia areata patients provided lesional scalp punch biopsies and peripheral blood, both collected for the study. Reverse transcription of extracted RNA yielded cDNA, which provided the sequencing template. TCRdb keeps only in-frame clones here, not all; method: immunoSEQ multiplex PCR. The repertoire holds 150,000 to 200,000 clones, with about three fifths as singletons. J is TRBJ2-7 and V is TRBV21-1; TRBD1, the table's D call, was not compared with the DNA. TRBV21-1 is a known pseudogene. The sequences come from CD4+ T cells sorted from blood, collected at roughly week 49, from a patient treated with tofacitinib. The TCR originated in a human donor with alopecia areata. This chain's CDR3 is CASEKGGYEQYF. The DNA for the CDR3 is TGTGCCAGCGAGAAAGGGGGTTACGAGCAGTACTTC.